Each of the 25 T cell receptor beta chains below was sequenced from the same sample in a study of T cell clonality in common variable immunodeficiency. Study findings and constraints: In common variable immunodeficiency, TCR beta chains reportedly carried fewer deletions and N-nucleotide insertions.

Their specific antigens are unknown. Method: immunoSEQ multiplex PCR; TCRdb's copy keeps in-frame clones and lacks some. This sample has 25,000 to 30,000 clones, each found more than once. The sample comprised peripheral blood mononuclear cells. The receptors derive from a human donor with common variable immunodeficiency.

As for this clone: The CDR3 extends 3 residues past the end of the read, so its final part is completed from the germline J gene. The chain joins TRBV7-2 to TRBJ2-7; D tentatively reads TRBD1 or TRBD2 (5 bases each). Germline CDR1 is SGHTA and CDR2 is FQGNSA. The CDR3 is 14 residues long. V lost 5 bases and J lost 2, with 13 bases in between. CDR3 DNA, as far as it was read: TGTGCCAGCAGCCCCCAGCAGGGAGCCTACGAG. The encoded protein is CASSPQQGAYE. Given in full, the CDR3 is CASSPQQGAYEQYF.

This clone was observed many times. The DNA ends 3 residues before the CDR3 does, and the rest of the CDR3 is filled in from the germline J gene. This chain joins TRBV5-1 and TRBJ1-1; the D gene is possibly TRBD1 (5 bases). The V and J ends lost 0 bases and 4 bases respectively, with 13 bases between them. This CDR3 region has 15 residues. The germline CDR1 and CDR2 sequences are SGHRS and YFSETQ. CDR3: CASSLVAGRSTEAFF. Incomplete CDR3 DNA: TGCGCCAGCAGCTTGGTGGCAGGGAGGAGCACTGAA. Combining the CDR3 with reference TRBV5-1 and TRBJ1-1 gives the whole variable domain KAGVTQTPRYLIKTRGQQVTLSCSPISGHRSVSWYQQTPGQGLQFLFEYFSETQRNKGNFPGRFSGRQFSNSRSEMNVSTLELGDSALYLCASSLVAGRSTEAFFGQGTRLTVV.

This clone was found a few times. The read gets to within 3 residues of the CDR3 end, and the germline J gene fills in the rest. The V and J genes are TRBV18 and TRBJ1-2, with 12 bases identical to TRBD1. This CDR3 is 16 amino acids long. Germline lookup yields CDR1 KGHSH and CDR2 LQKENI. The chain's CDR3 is CASFNLTGQGARGYTF. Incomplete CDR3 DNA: TGTGCCAGCTTTAACCTAACGGGACAGGGGGCAAGAGGC.

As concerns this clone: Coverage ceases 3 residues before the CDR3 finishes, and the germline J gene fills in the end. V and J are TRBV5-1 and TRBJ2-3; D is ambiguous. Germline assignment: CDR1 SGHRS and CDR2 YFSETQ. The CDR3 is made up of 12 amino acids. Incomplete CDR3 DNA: TGCGCCAGCAGCACCCAACAGCAAACG. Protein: CASSTQQQT. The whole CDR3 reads CASSTQQQTQYF.

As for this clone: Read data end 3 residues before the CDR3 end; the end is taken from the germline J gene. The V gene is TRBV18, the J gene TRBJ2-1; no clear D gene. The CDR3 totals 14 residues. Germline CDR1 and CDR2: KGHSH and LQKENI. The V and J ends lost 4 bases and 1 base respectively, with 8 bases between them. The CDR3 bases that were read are TGTGCCAGCTCACTAGTCGGGTCCTACAATGAG. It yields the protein CASSLVGSYNE. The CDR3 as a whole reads CASSLVGSYNEQFF.

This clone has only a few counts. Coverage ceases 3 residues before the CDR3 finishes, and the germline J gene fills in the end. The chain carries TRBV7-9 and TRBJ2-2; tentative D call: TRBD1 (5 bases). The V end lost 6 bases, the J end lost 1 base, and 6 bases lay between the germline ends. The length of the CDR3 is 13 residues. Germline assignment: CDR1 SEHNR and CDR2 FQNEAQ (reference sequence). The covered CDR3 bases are TGTGCCAGCAGGACAGTGAACACCGGGGAG. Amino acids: CASRTVNTGE. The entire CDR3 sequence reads CASRTVNTGELFF. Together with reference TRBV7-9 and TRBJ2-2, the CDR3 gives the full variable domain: DTGVSQNPRHKITKRGQNVTFRCDPISEHNRLYWYRQTLGQGPEFLTYFQNEAQLEKSRLLSDRFSAERPKGSFSTLEIQRTEQGDSAMYLCASRTVNTGELFFGEGSRLTVL.

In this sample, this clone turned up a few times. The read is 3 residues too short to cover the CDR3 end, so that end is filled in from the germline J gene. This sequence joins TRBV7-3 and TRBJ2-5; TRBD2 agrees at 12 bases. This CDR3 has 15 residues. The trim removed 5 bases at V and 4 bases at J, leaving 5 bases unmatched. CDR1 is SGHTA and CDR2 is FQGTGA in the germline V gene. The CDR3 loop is CASSQGLAGSETQYF. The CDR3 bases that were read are TGTGCCAGCAGCCAGGGACTAGCGGGTTCAGAGACC.

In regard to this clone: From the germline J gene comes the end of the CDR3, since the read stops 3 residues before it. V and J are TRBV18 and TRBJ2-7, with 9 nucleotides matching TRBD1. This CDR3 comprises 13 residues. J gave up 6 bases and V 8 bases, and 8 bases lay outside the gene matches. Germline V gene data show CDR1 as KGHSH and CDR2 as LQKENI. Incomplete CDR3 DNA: TGTGCCAGCGGGGGACAGGGTGGGTCCGAG. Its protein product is CASGGQGGSE. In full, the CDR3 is CASGGQGGSEQYF.

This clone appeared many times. The part of the CDR3 DNA that was read is TGCGCCAGCAGCTTGGGACGACAGTACAATGAG. Residues: CASSLGRQYNE. The CDR3 as a whole reads CASSLGRQYNEQFF. The chain employs TRBV5-1 and TRBJ2-1; the D gene is possibly TRBD1 (5 bases). The DNA ends 3 residues before the CDR3 does, and the rest of the CDR3 is filled in from the germline J gene. This CDR3 has 14 amino acids. V was shortened by 0 bases and J by 4 bases, with 8 bases between the two germline ends. Germline V gene lookup returns CDR1 SGHRS and CDR2 YFSETQ.

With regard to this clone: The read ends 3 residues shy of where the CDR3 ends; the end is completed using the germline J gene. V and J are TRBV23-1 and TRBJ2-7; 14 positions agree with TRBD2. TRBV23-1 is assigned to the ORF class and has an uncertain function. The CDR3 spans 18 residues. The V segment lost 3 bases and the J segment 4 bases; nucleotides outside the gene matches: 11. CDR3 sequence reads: CASSHPHTGTSGRYEQYF. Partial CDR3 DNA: TGCGCCAGCAGTCATCCTCACACCGGGACTAGCGGGAGATACGAG.

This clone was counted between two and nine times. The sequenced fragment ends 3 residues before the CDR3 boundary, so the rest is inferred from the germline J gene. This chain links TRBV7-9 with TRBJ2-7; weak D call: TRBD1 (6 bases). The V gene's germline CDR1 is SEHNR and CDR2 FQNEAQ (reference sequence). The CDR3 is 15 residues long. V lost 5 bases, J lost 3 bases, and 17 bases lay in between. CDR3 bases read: TGTGCCAGCAGCGCCACAGGGAGAGGATACTACGAG. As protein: CASSATGRGYYE. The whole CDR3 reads CASSATGRGYYEQYF.

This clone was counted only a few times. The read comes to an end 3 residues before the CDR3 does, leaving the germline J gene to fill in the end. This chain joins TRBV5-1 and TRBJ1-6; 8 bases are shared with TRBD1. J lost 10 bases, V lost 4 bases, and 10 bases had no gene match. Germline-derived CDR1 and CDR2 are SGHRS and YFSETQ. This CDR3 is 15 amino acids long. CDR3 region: CASSLGQGGRSPLHF. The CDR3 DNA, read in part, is TGCGCCAGCAGCCTAGGACAGGGAGGAAGATCACCC.

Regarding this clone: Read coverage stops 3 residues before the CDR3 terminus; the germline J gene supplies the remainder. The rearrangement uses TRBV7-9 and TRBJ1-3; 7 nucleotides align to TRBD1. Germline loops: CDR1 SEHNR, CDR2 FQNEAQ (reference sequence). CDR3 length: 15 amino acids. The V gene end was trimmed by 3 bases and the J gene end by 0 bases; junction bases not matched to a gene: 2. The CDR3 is CASSLGQNSGNTIYF. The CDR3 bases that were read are TGTGCCAGCAGCTTGGGACAGAACTCTGGAAACACC. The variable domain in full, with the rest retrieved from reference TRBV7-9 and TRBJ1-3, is DTGVSQNPRHKITKRGQNVTFRCDPISEHNRLYWYRQTLGQGPEFLTYFQNEAQLEKSRLLSDRFSAERPKGSFSTLEIQRTEQGDSAMYLCASSLGQNSGNTIYFGEGSWLTVV.

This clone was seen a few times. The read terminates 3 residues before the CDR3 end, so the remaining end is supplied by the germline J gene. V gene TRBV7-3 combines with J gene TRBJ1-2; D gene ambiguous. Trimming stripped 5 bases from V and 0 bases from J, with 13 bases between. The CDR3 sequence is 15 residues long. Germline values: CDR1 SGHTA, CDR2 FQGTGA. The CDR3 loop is CASSPLERANYGYTF. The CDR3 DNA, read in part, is TGTGCCAGCAGCCCACTAGAGAGAGCTAACTATGGC.

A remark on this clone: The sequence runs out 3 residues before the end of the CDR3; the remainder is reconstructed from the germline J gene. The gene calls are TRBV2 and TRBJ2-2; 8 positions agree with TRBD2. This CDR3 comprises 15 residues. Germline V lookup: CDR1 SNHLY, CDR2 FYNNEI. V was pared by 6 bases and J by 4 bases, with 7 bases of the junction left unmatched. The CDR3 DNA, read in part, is TGTGCCAGCAGAACTGGACTAGCAGGCACCGGGGAG. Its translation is CASRTGLAGTGE. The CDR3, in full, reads CASRTGLAGTGELFF. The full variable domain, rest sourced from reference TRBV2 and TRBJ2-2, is EPEVTQTPSHQVTQMGQEVILRCVPISNHLYFYWYRQILGQKVEFLVSFYNNEISEKSEIFDDQFSVERPDGSNFTLKIRSTKLEDSAMYFCASRTGLAGTGELFFGEGSRLTVL.

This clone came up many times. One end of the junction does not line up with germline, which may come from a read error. CDR3 DNA (partial): TGCGCCAGCAGCCAAGACCCCGCGTCCTACAATGAG. Amino acids: CASSQDPASYNE. The whole CDR3 region reads CASSQDPASYNEQFF. The V gene is TRBV4-2, the J gene TRBJ2-1; D call uncertain. The read terminates 3 residues before the CDR3 end, so the remaining end is supplied by the germline J gene. Per germline, CDR1 LGHNA and CDR2 YNFKEQ. The CDR3 is 15 amino acids.

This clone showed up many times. The CDR3: CASSPPGHLTSEQFF. Incomplete CDR3 DNA: TGTGCCAGCAGCCCGCCGGGACACCTAACGAGTGAG. The V gene is TRBV7-3, the J gene TRBJ2-1, with TRBD1 as a possible D gene (6 bases). The CDR3 is cut off 3 residues early in the read; its end comes from the germline J gene. The CDR3 has 15 residues. The germline gives CDR1 SGHTA, CDR2 FQGTGA. V was trimmed by 5 bases and J by 9 bases, leaving 20 bases between them.

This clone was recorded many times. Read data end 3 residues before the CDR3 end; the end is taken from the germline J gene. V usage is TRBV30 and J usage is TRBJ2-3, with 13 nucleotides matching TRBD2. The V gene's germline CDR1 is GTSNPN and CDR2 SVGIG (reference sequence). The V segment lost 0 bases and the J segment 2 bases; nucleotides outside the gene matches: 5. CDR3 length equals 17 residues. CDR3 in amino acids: CAWSVLTSGRATDTQYF. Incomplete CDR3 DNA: TGTGCCTGGAGTGTACTTACTAGCGGGAGGGCCACAGATACG.

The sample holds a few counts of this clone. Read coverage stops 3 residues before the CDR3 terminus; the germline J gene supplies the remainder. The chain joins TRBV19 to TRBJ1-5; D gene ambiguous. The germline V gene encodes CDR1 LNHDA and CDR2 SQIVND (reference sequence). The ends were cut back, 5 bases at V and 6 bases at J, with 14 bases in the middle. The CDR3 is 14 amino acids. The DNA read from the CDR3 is TGTGCCAGTAGTGTTAAACTGGCGGGTCAGCCC. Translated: CASSVKLAGQP. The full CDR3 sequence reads CASSVKLAGQPQHF. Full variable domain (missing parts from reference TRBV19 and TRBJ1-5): DGGITQSPKYLFRKEGQNVTLSCEQNLNHDAMYWYRQDPGQGLRLIYYSQIVNDFQKGDIAEGYSVSREKKESFPLTVTSAQKNPTAFYLCASSVKLAGQPQHFGDGTRLSIL.

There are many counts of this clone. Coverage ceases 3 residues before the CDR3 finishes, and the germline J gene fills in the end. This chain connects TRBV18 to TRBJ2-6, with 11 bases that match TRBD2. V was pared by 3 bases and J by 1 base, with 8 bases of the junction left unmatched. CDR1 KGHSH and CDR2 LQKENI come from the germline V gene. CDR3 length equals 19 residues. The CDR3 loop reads CASSPDLAGGISGANVLTF. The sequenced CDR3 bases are TGTGCCAGCTCACCGGATCTAGCGGGAGGAATTTCTGGGGCCAACGTC.

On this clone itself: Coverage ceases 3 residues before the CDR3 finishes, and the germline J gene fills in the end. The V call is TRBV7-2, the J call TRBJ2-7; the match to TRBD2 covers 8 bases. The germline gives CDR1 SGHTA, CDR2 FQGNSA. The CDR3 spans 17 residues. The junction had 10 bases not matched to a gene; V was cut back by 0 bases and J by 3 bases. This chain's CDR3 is CASSLASGLVKYYEQYF. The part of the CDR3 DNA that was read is TGTGCCAGCAGCTTAGCGTCGGGACTAGTGAAATACTACGAG.

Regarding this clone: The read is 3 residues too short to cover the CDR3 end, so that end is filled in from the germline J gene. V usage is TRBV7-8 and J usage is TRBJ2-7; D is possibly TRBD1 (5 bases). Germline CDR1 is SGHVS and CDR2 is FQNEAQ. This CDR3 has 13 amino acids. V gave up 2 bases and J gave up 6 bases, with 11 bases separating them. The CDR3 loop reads CASSLQGKGEQYF. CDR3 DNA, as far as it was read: TGTGCCAGCAGCTTACAGGGTAAAGGCGAG.

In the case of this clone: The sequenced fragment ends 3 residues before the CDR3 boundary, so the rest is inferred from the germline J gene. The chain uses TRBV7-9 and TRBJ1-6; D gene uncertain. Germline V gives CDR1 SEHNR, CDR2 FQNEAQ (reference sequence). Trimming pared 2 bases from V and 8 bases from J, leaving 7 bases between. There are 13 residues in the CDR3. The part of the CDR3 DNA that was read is TGTGCCAGCAGCTTATATCAGGATTCACCC. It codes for CASSLYQDSP. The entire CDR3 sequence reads CASSLYQDSPLHF.

The sequenced CDR3 bases are TGTGCCAGCAGCTCCCAGGGGTTCGTCGAG. It translates to CASSSQGFVE. The CDR3 reads in full as CASSSQGFVEQYF. This chain links TRBV7-9 with TRBJ2-7; perhaps TRBD1 as D (6 bases). The read terminates 3 residues before the CDR3 end, so the remaining end is supplied by the germline J gene. Germline V gene lookup returns CDR1 SEHNR and CDR2 FQNEAQ (reference sequence). V lost 4 bases, J lost 6 bases, and 13 bases lay in between. The CDR3 extends over 13 amino acids.

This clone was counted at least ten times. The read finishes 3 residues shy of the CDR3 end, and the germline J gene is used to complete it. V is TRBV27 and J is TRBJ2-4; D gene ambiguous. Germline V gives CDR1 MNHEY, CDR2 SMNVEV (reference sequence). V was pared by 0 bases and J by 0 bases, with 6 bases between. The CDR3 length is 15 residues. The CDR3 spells CASSLSYLAKNIQYF. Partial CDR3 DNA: TGTGCCAGCAGTTTATCGTATCTAGCCAAAAACATT.